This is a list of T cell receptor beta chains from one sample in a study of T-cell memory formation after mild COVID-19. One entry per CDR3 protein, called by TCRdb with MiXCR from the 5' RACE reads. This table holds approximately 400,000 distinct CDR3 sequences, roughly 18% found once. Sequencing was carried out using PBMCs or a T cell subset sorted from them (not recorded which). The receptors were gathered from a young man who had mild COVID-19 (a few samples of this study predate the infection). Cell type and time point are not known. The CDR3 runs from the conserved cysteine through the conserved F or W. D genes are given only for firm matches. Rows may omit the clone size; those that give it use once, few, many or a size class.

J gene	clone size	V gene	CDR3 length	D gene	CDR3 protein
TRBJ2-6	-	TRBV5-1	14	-	CASTPPGGANVLTF
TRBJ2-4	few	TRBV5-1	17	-	CASSLTGLDLAKNIQYF
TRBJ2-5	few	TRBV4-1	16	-	CASSPKRGAGGETQYF
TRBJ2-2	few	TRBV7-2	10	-	CATHTGELFF
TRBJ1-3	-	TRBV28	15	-	CASSFGIPRENTIYF
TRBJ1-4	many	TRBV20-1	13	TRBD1	CSAGDRLNEKLFF
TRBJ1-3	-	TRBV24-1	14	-	CATSDTNAGNTIYF
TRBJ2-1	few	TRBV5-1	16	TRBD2	CASSFTSGGSYNEQFF
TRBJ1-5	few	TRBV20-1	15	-	CSARAPGYSNQPQHF
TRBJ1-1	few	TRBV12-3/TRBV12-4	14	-	CASSPSSTNTEAFF
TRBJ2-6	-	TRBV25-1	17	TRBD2	CASSPAGGSSGANVLTF
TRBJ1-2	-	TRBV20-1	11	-	CSARDIYGYTF
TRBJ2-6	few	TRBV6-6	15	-	CASSYSHGGANVLTF
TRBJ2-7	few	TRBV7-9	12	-	CASTGPSYEQYF
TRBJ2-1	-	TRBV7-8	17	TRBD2	CASSLNQLAGMRNEQFF
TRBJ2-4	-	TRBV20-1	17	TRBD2	CSARDFGGGASRVIQYF
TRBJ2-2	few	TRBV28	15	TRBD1	CATVMYRGLSGELFF
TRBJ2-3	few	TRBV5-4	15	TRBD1	CASSSYRGSTDTQYF
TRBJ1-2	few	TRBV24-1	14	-	CATSDRTANYGYTF